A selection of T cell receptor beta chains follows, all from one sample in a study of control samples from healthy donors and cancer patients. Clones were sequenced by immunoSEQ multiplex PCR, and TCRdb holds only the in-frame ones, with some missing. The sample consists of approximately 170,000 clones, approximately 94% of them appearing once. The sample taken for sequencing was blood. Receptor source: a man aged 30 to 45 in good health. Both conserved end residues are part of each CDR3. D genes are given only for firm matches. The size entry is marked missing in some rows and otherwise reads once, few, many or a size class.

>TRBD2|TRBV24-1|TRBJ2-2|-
CATSGTSSTGELFF
TGTGCCACCAGTGGGACTAGCAGTACCGGGGAGCTGTTTTTT
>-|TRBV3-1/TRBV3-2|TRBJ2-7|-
CASSQGSYEQYF
TGTGCCAGCAGCCAAGGGAGCTACGAGCAGTACTTC
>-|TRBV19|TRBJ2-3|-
CATRKGLGTYTQYF
TGTGCCACTAGGAAGGGTCTTGGGACTTATACGCAGTATTTT
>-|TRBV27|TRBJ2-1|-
CASSSSSGADNEQFF
TGTGCCAGCAGTTCCTCTTCGGGGGCCGACAATGAGCAGTTCTTC
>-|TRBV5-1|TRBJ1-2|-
CASSLAGQSYGYTF
TGCGCCAGCAGCTTGGCTGGACAAAGCTATGGCTACACCTTC
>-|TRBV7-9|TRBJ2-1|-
CASSLVVENEQFF
TGTGCCAGCAGCTTAGTAGTGGAGAATGAGCAGTTCTTC
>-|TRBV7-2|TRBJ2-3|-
CASSFSDTQYF
TGTGCCAGCAGCTTTTCCGATACGCAGTATTTT
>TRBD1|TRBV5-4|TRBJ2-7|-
CASSPMTGGTYEQYF
TGTGCCAGCAGCCCAATGACAGGGGGAACCTACGAGCAGTACTTC
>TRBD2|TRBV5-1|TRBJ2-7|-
CASSLGRGRLSGSSSYGQYF
TGCGCCAGCAGCCTGGGTAGGGGGAGGCTCAGCGGGAGTTCCTCCTACGGGCAGTACTTC
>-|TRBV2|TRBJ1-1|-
CASIHPRSLNTEAFF
TGTGCCAGCATCCACCCCCGCAGTTTGAACACTGAAGCTTTCTTT
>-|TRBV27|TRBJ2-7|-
CASSPTLAARSYEQYF
TGTGCCAGCAGTCCTACCTTAGCGGCCCGCTCCTACGAGCAGTACTTC
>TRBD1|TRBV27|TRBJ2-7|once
CASTPRGRGSYEQYF
TGTGCCAGCACCCCCAGGGGCAGGGGGTCCTACGAGCAGTACTTC
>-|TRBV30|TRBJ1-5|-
CAWSVMEPNQPQHF
TGTGCCTGGAGTGTAATGGAGCCAAATCAGCCCCAGCATTTT
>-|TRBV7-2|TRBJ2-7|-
CASSLAVSYEQYF
TGTGCCAGCAGCTTAGCGGTCAGTTACGAGCAGTACTTC
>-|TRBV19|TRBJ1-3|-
CASSSLRSRDQKPGNTIYF
TGTGCCAGTAGTAGCTTACGGTCCCGGGACCAGAAGCCTGGAAACACCATATATTTT
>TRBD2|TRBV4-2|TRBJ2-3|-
CASSQDPGTSGTDTQYF
TGTGCCAGCAGCCAAGATCCCGGGACTAGCGGGACAGATACGCAGTATTTT
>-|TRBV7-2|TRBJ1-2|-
CASSLDLPGYTF
TGTGCCAGCAGCTTAGACTTGCCTGGCTACACCTTC
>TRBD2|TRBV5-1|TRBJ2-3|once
CASSLRTSGSSDTQYF
TGCGCCAGCAGCCTGCGGACTAGCGGGAGTTCAGATACGCAGTATTTT
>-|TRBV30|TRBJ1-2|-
CAWARGDYGYTF
TGTGCCTGGGCACGGGGGGACTATGGCTACACCTTC
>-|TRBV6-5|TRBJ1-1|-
CASRNGLGSTEAFF
TGTGCCAGCAGAAACGGGTTGGGGAGCACTGAAGCTTTCTTT
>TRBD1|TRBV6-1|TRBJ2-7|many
CASSEGLGTGGYEQYF
TGTGCCAGCAGTGAAGGGTTAGGGACAGGGGGCTACGAGCAGTACTTC
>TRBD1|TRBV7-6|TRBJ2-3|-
CASSYRGRGTDTQYF
TGTGCCAGCAGTTACAGGGGGCGCGGCACAGATACGCAGTATTTT
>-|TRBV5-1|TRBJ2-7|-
CASSLEAGVAYEQYF
TGCGCCAGCAGCTTGGAGGCAGGGGTGGCCTACGAGCAGTACTTC
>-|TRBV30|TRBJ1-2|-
CAWTVGIGYGYTF
TGTGCCTGGACAGTTGGAATTGGCTATGGCTACACCTTC
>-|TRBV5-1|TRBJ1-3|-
CASSKGVGSGNTIYF
TGCGCCAGCAGTAAAGGAGTGGGATCTGGAAACACCATATATTTT
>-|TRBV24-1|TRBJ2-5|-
CATSDFPQETQYF
TGTGCCACCAGTGATTTCCCACAAGAGACCCAGTACTTC
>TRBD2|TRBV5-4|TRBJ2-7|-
CASSPKGLDISYEQYF
TGTGCCAGCAGCCCGAAGGGACTAGATATTTCCTACGAGCAGTACTTC
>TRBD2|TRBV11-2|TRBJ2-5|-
CASSFSSGGAPKTQYF
TGTGCCAGCAGCTTCTCTAGCGGGGGGGCTCCGAAGACCCAGTACTTC